This passage covers 18 T cell receptor beta chains from one sample sequenced in a study of immune evolution from preneoplasia to lung adenocarcinoma. Assay: immunoSEQ multiplex PCR; the TCRdb copy retains only in-frame clones and omits some. The sample comprises 9,000 to 13,000 clones, 75% to 80% of which are singletons, and roughly 4.4% rests with the top ten. Material for sequencing was FFPE minimally invasive lung adenocarcinoma tissue. The receptors stem from a person between 65 and 79 years old with lung adenocarcinoma.

The chain employs TRBV6-1 and TRBJ2-7; D possibly corresponds to TRBD1 (6 bases). CDR1 and CDR2 (germline): MNHNS, SASEGT. The CDR3 extends over 15 amino acids. Trimming left V 5 bases short and J 3 bases short, with 17 bases between. The CDR3 reads CASSSGDNRDYEQYF. DNA for the CDR3: TGTGCCAGCAGTTCCGGGGATAACAGGGACTACGAGCAGTACTTC.

The V gene is TRBV11-3, the J gene TRBJ1-2, with D hard to call. Trimming removed 1 base at V and 7 bases at J, with 10 bases between. The CDR3 runs to 13 residues. Germline assignment: CDR1 SGHNT and CDR2 YENEEA. The CDR3 loop reads CASSLGGGGGYTF. DNA for the CDR3: TGTGCCAGCAGCTTAGGGGGTGGAGGTGGCTACACCTTC.

The chain is built from TRBV28 and TRBJ2-4, with D hard to call. This CDR3 comprises 14 residues. The V end was cut by 5 bases, the J end by 7 bases, with 15 bases between. Germline V lookup: CDR1 MDHEN, CDR2 SYDVKM. The CDR3: CASSRSLMRNIQYF. The CDR3 bases are TGTGCCAGCAGTCGTTCCTTGATGCGGAACATTCAGTACTTC.

This chain connects TRBV30 to TRBJ2-2; D possibly corresponds to TRBD1 (5 bases). This CDR3 spans 18 amino acids. The ends were cut back, 2 bases at V and 2 bases at J, with 21 bases in the middle. Germline CDR1 and CDR2: GTSNPN and SVGIG (reference sequence). CDR3 sequence (DNA): TGTGCCTGGAGTACAAGACTCTCAACAGGCCGAAACACCGGGGAGCTGTTTTTT. Translated, it gives CAWSTRLSTGRNTGELFF.

This chain uses TRBV5-6 with TRBJ2-7; 7 nucleotides agree with TRBD1. The germline CDR1 and CDR2 sequences are SGHDT and YYEEEE. The CDR3 is 13 amino acids. The J segment lost 7 bases and the V segment lost 2 bases, leaving 6 bases of the junction unmatched. CDR3 DNA sequence: TGTGCCAGCAGCTTTGGGACAGTGTGGGAGCAGTACTTC. Amino acids: CASSFGTVWEQYF.

This chain joins TRBV7-9 and TRBJ2-5; a weak D match, TRBD1 (5 bases). The CDR3 spans 14 residues. Trimming removed 4 bases at V and 5 bases at J, with 14 bases between. Germline values: CDR1 SEHNR, CDR2 FQNEAQ (reference sequence). This chain's CDR3 is CASSSPGKWETQYF. The DNA for the CDR3 is TGTGCCAGCAGCTCCCCAGGGAAGTGGGAGACCCAGTACTTC. The complete variable domain, with remaining parts taken from reference TRBV7-9 and TRBJ2-5, reads DTGVSQNPRHKITKRGQNVTFRCDPISEHNRLYWYRQTLGQGPEFLTYFQNEAQLEKSRLLSDRFSAERPKGSFSTLEIQRTEQGDSAMYLCASSSPGKWETQYFGPGTRLLVL.

This clone occurred a few times. The rearrangement uses TRBV25-1 and TRBJ2-7; 10 bases agree with TRBD1. CDR1 MGHDK and CDR2 SYGVNS come from the germline V gene. Losses at the gene ends were 4 bases for V and 3 bases for J; bases not matched to a gene: 9. There are 16 residues in the CDR3. The CDR3 region has the DNA TGTGCCAGCAGTGGGGGGAGGGGACAGGGGTTCTACGAGCAGTACTTC. Its translation: CASSGGRGQGFYEQYF.

The rearrangement links TRBV7-9 to TRBJ1-4; 8 nucleotides align to TRBD1. Germline lookup yields CDR1 SEHNR and CDR2 FQNEAQ (reference sequence). Losses at the gene ends were 5 bases for V and 8 bases for J; bases not matched to a gene: 7. The CDR3 has 14 amino acids. CDR3 loop: CASSRTGWNEKLFF. The DNA for the CDR3 is TGTGCCAGCAGCCGGACAGGGTGGAACGAAAAACTGTTTTTT.

In its sample, this clone was seen a few times. The V gene is TRBV5-4, the J gene TRBJ1-3, with TRBD1 as a possible D gene (6 bases). Between the trimmed V and J ends, which lost 2 bases and 0 bases, there was a span of 12 bases. The V gene's germline CDR1 is SGHNT and CDR2 YYREEE (reference sequence). The CDR3 has 16 amino acids. CDR3 DNA sequence: TGTGCCAGCAGCTTCCGCCGACAGGCCTCTGGAAACACCATATATTTT. Translation gives CASSFRRQASGNTIYF.

This clone was detected only a few times. The V call is TRBV5-6, the J call TRBJ2-7; D remains unclear. The CDR3 has 13 amino acids. Germline CDR1 is SGHDT and CDR2 is YYEEEE. Trimming cost V 2 bases and J 0 bases, with 6 bases left between them. In DNA, the CDR3 is TGTGCCAGCAGCTTTACAGTCTCCTACGAGCAGTACTTC. Translating gives CASSFTVSYEQYF.

In regard to this clone: Additional DNA sequences in this sample encode the identical CDR3. Here the CDR3 reads CASSYSMGGYYGYTF. The CDR3 nucleotides are TGTGCCAGCAGTTACTCGATGGGCGGGTACTATGGCTACACCTTC. The chain carries TRBV6-5 and TRBJ1-2; D unclear. V dropped 0 bases and J dropped 3 bases, with 11 bases sitting between them. CDR1 and CDR2 from the germline V gene are MNHEY and SVGAGI. The CDR3 has 15 amino acids.

J is TRBJ2-1 and V is TRBV4-2; D possibly corresponds to TRBD1 (7 bases). The ends were cut back, 0 bases at V and 4 bases at J, with 13 bases in the middle. CDR1 and CDR2 (germline): LGHNA, YNFKEQ. The CDR3 covers 16 residues. The CDR3 DNA reads TGTGCCAGCAGCCAAGAGGGGGCAGGGGGGTACAATGAGCAGTTCTTC. Amino acid sequence: CASSQEGAGGYNEQFF.

The chain is built from TRBV28 and TRBJ1-5, with TRBD1 as a possible D gene (6 bases). The germline CDR1 and CDR2 sequences are MDHEN and SYDVKM. V was shortened by 6 bases and J by 1 base, with 16 bases between the two germline ends. This CDR3 has 16 residues. The CDR3 DNA reads as TGTGCCAGCAGCCCCTTTGGCGGGACAAGCAATCAGCCCCAGCATTTT. Translation gives CASSPFGGTSNQPQHF.

The chain uses TRBV4-1 and TRBJ1-4; possibly TRBD1 for D (5 bases). Germline loops: CDR1 MGHRA, CDR2 YSYEKL. The CDR3 length is 16 residues. Between the trimmed V and J ends, which lost 6 bases and 2 bases, there was a span of 16 bases. The CDR3 bases are TGCGCCAGCAGGCCACTGGGGACCCGGACTAATGAAAAACTGTTTTTT. Translation gives CASRPLGTRTNEKLFF.

The chain links TRBV7-3 to TRBJ2-7, with 9 positions matching TRBD2. The CDR3 loop spans 14 amino acids. The germline gives CDR1 SGHTA, CDR2 FQGTGA. V lost 6 bases and J lost 7; bases outside the gene matches: 10. CDR3 loop: CASRVGGTSREQYF. The DNA of the CDR3 is TGTGCCAGCAGGGTCGGAGGGACTAGCAGAGAGCAGTACTTC.

The V and J genes are TRBV2 and TRBJ1-1; 7 positions match TRBD1. The CDR3 consists of 18 residues. V lost 6 bases to trimming and J lost 3 bases; unmatched junction nucleotides: 19. The V gene's germline CDR1 is SNHLY and CDR2 FYNNEI. As DNA, the CDR3 is TGTGCCAGCAGCTTCAACAGGGGAAGGGAATATTTGGACACTGAAGCTTTCTTT. Encoded protein: CASSFNRGREYLDTEAFF.

V and J are TRBV18 and TRBJ2-2; D uncertain. The CDR3 spans 17 residues. The germline gives CDR1 KGHSH, CDR2 LQKENI. V was pared by 3 bases and J by 0 bases, with 14 bases between. The CDR3 here is CASSPFTRQTNTGELFF. CDR3 bases: TGTGCCAGCTCACCCTTTACGAGACAAACGAACACCGGGGAGCTGTTTTTT.

This chain connects TRBV11-1 to TRBJ1-2, with 7 positions matching TRBD1. J was trimmed by 5 bases and V by 3 bases; bases with no gene match: 9. Per germline, CDR1 SGHAT and CDR2 FQDESV (reference sequence). This CDR3 spans 15 amino acids. The CDR3 loop is CASSFTGESRYGYTF. CDR3 coding DNA: TGTGCCAGCAGCTTCACAGGGGAATCTCGATATGGCTACACCTTC.